Listed below are T cell receptor beta chains from one sample, sequenced in a study of low-dose radiotherapy and immunotherapy resistance in tumors. In TCRdb, the reads were re-called with MiXCR into one record per CDR3 protein. Found here are around 65,000 distinct CDR3 sequences, roughly 29% of them singletons; the top ten hold approximately 7%. Here the sequenced sample was PBMCs, taken before treatment. These receptors were obtained from a male donor with rectosigmoid adenocarcinoma. Both conserved end residues are trimmed from each CDR3. Fields, in order: J gene, V gene, CDR3 protein.

TRBJ2-3 TRBV7-2 ASSLDGGQGGDTQY
TRBJ2-7 TRBV6-5 ASSYEAATSSEQY
TRBJ1-3 TRBV5-1 ASAPSFGTGVGNTIY
TRBJ2-7 TRBV6-2/TRBV6-3 ASSEISGSSEQY
TRBJ1-1 TRBV5-4 ASSLGPTKAF
TRBJ1-4 TRBV28 ASSLTGTANEKLF
TRBJ1-1 TRBV6-5 ASSVGQGANTEAF
TRBJ1-1 TRBV3-1 ASSQDRGVEAF
TRBJ1-2 TRBV27 ASSLTGLTGYT
TRBJ2-7 TRBV5-1 ASSLELAGSYEQY
TRBJ2-5 TRBV7-3 ASSARLAGGPQETQY
TRBJ1-1 TRBV28 ASSLLLVGGAEAF
TRBJ2-1 TRBV20-1 SARGAASYYNEQF
TRBJ2-3 TRBV20-1 SARVGGYTQY
TRBJ2-1 TRBV18 ASSPPLSQVYNEQF
TRBJ1-1 TRBV5-1 ASSLGSGVTAEAF
TRBJ1-5 TRBV28 ASRIDRVKPQH
TRBJ1-2 TRBV4-3 ASSQEGPGTGLSGYT
TRBJ2-5 TRBV5-1 ASSGGLQETQY
TRBJ2-3 TRBV20-1 SARDPDITRPTSTDTQY
TRBJ1-2 TRBV20-1 SAVRDRTNYGYT
TRBJ2-2 TRBV28 ASSFRTGELF
TRBJ2-1 TRBV27 ASSALQGVLSYNEQF
TRBJ2-3 TRBV7-2 ASSLVGAGLRDTQY
TRBJ2-3 TRBV7-2 ASSPTSGGGARWDTQY
TRBJ2-7 TRBV28 ASSVSGRVYEQY
TRBJ2-4 TRBV4-3 ARSPHGLAKNIQY
TRBJ2-4 TRBV20-1 SAIVADRENIQY
TRBJ2-5 TRBV11-2 ASSLVLSSETQY
TRBJ1-5 TRBV6-2/TRBV6-3 ASNGQALAQPQH
TRBJ2-3 TRBV3-1 ASSRMTSGFTDTQY
TRBJ2-7 TRBV29-1 SVERGREQY
TRBJ2-5 TRBV6-2/TRBV6-3 ASSKLGTSGAKTQY
TRBJ2-2 TRBV4-3 ASSQDKTDIRELF
TRBJ2-7 TRBV6-2/TRBV6-3 ASSRQGSYEQY
TRBJ1-1 TRBV4-1 ASSSPTVNTEAF
TRBJ1-5 TRBV6-2/TRBV6-3 ASSSYADQPQH
TRBJ1-6 TRBV6-2/TRBV6-3 ASRTVQGAHSPLH
TRBJ2-6 TRBV25-1 ASRWKGAGANVLT
TRBJ1-3 TRBV4-1 ASSQKPGPSSGNTIY
TRBJ1-2 TRBV28 ASSLLGDRSQYGYT
TRBJ2-5 TRBV7-2 ASSEWTSQETQY
TRBJ2-5 TRBV20-1 SAPIGETQY
TRBJ1-5 TRBV6-2/TRBV6-3 ASSRTGGFNQPQH
TRBJ1-5 TRBV30 AWRDRGPYQPQH
TRBJ2-5 TRBV4-3 ASSQDLGTMKTQY
TRBJ2-7 TRBV2 ASFGQSGLGEQY
TRBJ2-7 TRBV29-1 SVDSSPGQMY
TRBJ1-1 TRBV6-2/TRBV6-3 ASSQAPPANTEAF
TRBJ1-2 TRBV28 ATLYAGGGSNYGYT
TRBJ2-1 TRBV5-1 ASSLAGRDEQF
TRBJ2-1 TRBV5-1 ASSLTRVNEQF
TRBJ2-4 TRBV12-3/TRBV12-4 ASGYILGGNIQY
TRBJ2-3 TRBV2 ASSERPENTQY
TRBJ1-3 TRBV7-2 ASSSTNSHSGNTIY
TRBJ2-7 TRBV6-2/TRBV6-3 ASSRPPGGRVHEQY
TRBJ1-3 TRBV6-5 ASSYSGSIAGNTIY
TRBJ2-5 TRBV24-1 ATSTSGQETQY
TRBJ1-2 TRBV4-1 ASSSQDSGTYGYT
TRBJ2-5 TRBV7-2 ASSLVLAGVGETQY